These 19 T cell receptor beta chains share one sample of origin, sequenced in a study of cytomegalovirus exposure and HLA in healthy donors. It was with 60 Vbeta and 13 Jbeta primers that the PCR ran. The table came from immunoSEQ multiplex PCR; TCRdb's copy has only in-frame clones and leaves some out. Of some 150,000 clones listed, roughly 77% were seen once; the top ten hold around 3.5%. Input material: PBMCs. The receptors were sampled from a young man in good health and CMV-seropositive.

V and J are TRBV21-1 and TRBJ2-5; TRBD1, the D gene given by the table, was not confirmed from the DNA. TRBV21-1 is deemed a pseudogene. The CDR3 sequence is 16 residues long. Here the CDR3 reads CASSKEGDRKKETQYF. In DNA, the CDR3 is TGTGCCAGCAGCAAAGAGGGAGACAGGAAAAAAGAGACCCAGTACTTC.

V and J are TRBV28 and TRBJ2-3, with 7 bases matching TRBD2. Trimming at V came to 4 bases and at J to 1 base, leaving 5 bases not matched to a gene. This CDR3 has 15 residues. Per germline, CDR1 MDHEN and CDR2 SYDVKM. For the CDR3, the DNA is TGTGCCAGCAGTTCCGGGGGGACCGGCACAGATACGCAGTATTTT. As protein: CASSSGGTGTDTQYF.

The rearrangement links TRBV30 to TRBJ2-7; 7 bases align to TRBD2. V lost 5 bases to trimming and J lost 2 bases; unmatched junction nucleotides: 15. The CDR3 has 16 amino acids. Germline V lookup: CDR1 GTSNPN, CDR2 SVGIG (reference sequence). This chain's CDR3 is CAWGTAPSGVPYEQYF. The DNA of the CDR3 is TGTGCCTGGGGCACGGCGCCCAGCGGGGTCCCCTACGAGCAGTACTTC.

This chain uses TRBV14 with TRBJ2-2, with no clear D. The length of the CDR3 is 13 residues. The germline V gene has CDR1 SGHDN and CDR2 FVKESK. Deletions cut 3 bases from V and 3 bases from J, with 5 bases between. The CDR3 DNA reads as TGTGCCAGCAGCCAGGCTTACACCGGGGAGCTGTTTTTT. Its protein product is CASSQAYTGELFF.

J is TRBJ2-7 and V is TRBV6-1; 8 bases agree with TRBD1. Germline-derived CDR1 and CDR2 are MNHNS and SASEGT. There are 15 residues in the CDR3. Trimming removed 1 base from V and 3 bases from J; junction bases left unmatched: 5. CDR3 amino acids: CASSEGRGLDYEQYF. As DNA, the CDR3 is TGTGCCAGCAGTGAAGGCAGGGGGCTAGACTACGAGCAGTACTTC.

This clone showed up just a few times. The CDR3 nucleotides are TGTGCCAGCAGCTTAGTAGGCGGCAGAAGCACCGGGGAGCTGTTTTTT. It is translated as CASSLVGGRSTGELFF. The V and J genes are TRBV7-2 and TRBJ2-2; D is undetermined. V dropped 1 base and J dropped 4 bases, with 13 bases sitting between them. The length of the CDR3 is 16 residues. Germline CDR1 reads SGHTA; CDR2 reads FQGNSA.

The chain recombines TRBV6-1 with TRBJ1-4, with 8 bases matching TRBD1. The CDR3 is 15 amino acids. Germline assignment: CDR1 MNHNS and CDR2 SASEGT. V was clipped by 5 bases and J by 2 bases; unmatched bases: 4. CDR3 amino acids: CASSSTGETNEKLFF. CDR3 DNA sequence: TGTGCCAGCAGTTCGACAGGGGAGACTAATGAAAAACTGTTTTTT.

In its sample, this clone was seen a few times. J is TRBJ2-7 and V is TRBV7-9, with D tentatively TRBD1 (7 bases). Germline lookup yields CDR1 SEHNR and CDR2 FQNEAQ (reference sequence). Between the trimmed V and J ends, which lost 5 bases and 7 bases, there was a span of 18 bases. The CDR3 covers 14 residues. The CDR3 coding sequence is TGTGCCAGCAGCCCACTGGGTCAGGGGGGAGAGCAGTACTTC. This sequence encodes CASSPLGQGGEQYF. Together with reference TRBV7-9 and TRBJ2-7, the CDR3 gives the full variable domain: DTGVSQNPRHKITKRGQNVTFRCDPISEHNRLYWYRQTLGQGPEFLTYFQNEAQLEKSRLLSDRFSAERPKGSFSTLEIQRTEQGDSAMYLCASSPLGQGGEQYFGPGTRLTVT.

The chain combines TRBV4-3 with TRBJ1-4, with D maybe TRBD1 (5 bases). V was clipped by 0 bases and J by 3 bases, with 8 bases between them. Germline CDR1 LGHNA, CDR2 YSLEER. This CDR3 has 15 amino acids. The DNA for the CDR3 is TGCGCCAGCAGCCAAGATACAGGATCTAATGAAAAACTGTTTTTT. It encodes CASSQDTGSNEKLFF.

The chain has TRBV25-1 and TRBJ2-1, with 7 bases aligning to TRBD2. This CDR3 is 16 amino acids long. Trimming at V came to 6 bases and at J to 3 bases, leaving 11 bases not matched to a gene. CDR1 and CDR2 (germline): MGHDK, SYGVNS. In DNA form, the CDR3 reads TGTGCCAGCAGCCACCCCGTGGGAGGGGACTACAATGAGCAGTTCTTC. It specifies CASSHPVGGDYNEQFF.

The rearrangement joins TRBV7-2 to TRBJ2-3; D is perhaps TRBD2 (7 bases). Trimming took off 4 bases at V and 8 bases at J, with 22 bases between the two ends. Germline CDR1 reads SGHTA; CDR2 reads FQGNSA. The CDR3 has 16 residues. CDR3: CASSSTHLTGLGTQYF. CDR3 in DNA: TGTGCCAGCAGCTCAACCCACCTGACAGGACTAGGTACGCAGTATTTT. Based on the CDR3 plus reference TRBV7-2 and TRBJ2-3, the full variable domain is GAGVSQSPSNKVTEKGKDVELRCDPISGHTALYWYRQSLGQGLEFLIYFQGNSAPDKSGLPSDRFSAERTGGSVSTLTIQRTQQEDSAVYLCASSSTHLTGLGTQYFGPGTRLTVL.

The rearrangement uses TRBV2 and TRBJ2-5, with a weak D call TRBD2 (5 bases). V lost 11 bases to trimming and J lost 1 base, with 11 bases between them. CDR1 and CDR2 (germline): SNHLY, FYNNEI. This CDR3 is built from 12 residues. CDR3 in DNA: TGTGCCGACGAGGACTCCCAAGAGACCCAGTACTTC. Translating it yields CADEDSQETQYF.

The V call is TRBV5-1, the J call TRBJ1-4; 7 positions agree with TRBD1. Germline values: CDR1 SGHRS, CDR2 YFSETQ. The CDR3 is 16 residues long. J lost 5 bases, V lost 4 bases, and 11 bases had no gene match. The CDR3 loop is CASSVRGQVDNEKLFF. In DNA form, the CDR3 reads TGCGCCAGCAGCGTGCGAGGACAGGTTGACAATGAAAAACTGTTTTTT.

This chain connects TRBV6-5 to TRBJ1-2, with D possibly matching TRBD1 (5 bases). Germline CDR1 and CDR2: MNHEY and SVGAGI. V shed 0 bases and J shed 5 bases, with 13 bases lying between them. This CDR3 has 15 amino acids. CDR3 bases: TGTGCCAGCAGTTACTCGACAGCGCAACCTTATGGCTACACCTTC. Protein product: CASSYSTAQPYGYTF.

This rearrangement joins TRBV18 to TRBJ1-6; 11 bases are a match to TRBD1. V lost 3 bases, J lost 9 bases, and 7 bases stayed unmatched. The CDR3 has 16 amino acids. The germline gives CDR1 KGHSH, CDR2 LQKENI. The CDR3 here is CASSPDRDRGISPLHF. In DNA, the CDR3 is TGTGCCAGCTCACCGGACCGGGACAGGGGGATTTCACCCCTCCACTTT.

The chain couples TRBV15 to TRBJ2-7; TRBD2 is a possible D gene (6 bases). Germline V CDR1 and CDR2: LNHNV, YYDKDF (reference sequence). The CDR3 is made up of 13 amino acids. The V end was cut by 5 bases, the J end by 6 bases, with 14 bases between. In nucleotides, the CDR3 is TGTGCCACCAGCCCCGACCTGGAGGGCGAGCAGTACTTC. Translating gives CATSPDLEGEQYF. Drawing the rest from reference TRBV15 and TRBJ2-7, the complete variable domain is DAMVIQNPRYQVTQFGKPVTLSCSQTLNHNVMYWYQQKSSQAPKLLFHYYDKDFNNEADTPDNFQSRRPNTSFCFLDIRSPGLGDTAMYLCATSPDLEGEQYFGPGTRLTVT.

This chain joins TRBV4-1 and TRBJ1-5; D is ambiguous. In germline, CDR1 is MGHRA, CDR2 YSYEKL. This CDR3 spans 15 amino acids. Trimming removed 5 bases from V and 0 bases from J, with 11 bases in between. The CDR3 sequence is CASSSTGFSNQPQHF. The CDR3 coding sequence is TGCGCCAGCAGCTCAACCGGGTTTAGCAATCAGCCCCAGCATTTT.

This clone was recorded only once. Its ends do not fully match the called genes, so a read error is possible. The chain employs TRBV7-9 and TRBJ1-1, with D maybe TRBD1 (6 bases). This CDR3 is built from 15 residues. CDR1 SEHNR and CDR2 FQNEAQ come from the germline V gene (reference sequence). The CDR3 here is CASNLQGSMNTEAFF. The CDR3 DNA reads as TGTGCCAGCAACTTACAGGGCTCCATGAACACTGAAGCTTTCTTT.

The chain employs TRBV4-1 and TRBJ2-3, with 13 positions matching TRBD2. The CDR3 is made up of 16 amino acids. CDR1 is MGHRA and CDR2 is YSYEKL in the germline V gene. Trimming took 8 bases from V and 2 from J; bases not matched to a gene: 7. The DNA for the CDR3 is TGCGCCAGCGCACCGACTAGCGGGGGGTCCACAGATACGCAGTATTTT. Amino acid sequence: CASAPTSGGSTDTQYF.